This record looks at one T cell receptor (beta chain) sequence and its context. The data belong to a study of blood T cell repertoires in COVID-19. Across the study: Material from acute and convalescent COVID-19 was sourced from the United States, Italy and Spain. PBMCs, B-cell-depleted T cells, or T cells were the source of the cDNA or gDNA that made up the material.

In the source study's methods: Nucleated cell number was recorded as an estimate derived from reference gene primer amplification. Clones were sequenced by immunoSEQ multiplex PCR, and TCRdb holds only the in-frame ones, with some missing. V, J and clone size are taken as reported in that table, and D and trimming were inferred from the DNA itself. The sample contains about 120,000 clones, approximately 81% of which appear only once. This CDR3 region has 14 residues. Germline CDR1 is SEHNR and CDR2 is FQNEAQ (reference sequence). After removal of 5 bases from V and 2 bases from J, the junction contained 2 bases not matched to a gene.

The chain recombines TRBV7-9 with TRBJ2-5; 10 nucleotides align to TRBD2. The sequenced sample was peripheral blood. This clonotype was obtained from a woman between 50 and 59 years old with acute or convalescent COVID-19. The CDR3 DNA reads TGTGCCAGCAGCCCTAGCGGGGGACAAGAGACCCAGTACTTC. The encoded protein is CASSPSGGQETQYF.